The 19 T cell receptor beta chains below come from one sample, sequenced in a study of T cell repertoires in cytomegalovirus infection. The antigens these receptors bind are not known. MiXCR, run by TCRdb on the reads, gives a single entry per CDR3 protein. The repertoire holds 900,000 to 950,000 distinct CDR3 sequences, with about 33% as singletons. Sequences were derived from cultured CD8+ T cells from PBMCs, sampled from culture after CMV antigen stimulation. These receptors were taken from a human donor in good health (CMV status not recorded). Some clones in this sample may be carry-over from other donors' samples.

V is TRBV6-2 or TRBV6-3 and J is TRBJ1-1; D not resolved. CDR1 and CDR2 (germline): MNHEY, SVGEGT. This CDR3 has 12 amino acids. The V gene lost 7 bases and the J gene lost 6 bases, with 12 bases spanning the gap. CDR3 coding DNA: TGTGCCAGCACCTCACCCCTTGCTGAAGCTTTCTTT. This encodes CASTSPLAEAFF.

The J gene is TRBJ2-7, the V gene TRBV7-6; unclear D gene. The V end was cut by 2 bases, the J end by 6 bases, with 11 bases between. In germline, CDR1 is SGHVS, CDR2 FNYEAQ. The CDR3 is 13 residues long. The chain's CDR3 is CASSLLSGPEQYF. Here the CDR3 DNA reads TGTGCCAGCAGCTTACTGTCAGGCCCCGAGCAGTACTTC. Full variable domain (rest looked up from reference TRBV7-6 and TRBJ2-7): GAGVSQSPRYKVTKRGQDVALRCDPISGHVSLYWYRQALGQGPEFLTYFNYEAQQDKSGLPNDRFSAERPEGSISTLTIQRTEQRDSAMYRCASSLLSGPEQYFGPGTRLTVT.

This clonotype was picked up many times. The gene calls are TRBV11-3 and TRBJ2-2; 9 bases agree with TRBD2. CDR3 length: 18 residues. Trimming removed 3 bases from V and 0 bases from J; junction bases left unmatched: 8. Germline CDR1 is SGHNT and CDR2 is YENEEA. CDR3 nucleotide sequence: TGTGCCAGCAGCTTTAACAGACTAGCGGAAACGAACACCGGGGAGCTGTTTTTT. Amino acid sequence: CASSFNRLAETNTGELFF.

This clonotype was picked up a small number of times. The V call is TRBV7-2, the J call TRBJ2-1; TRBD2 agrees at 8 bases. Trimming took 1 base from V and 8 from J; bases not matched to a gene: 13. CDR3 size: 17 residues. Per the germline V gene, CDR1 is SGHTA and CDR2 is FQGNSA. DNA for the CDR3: TGTGCCAGCAGCTTAGTAGCAACTAGACGGGGGGGCGATGAGCAGTTCTTC. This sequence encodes CASSLVATRRGGDEQFF.

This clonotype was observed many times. CDR3 protein: CASSLSPEGGFYNEQFF. The CDR3 DNA is TGTGCCAGCAGCTTATCCCCCGAGGGGGGTTTTTACAATGAGCAGTTCTTC. The chain combines TRBV7-6 with TRBJ2-1; D possibly uses TRBD1 or TRBD2 (6 bases each). Germline CDR1 reads SGHVS; CDR2 reads FNYEAQ. CDR3 length equals 17 residues. Trimming removed 2 bases at V and 4 bases at J, with 18 bases between. Based on the CDR3 plus reference TRBV7-6 and TRBJ2-1, the full variable domain is GAGVSQSPRYKVTKRGQDVALRCDPISGHVSLYWYRQALGQGPEFLTYFNYEAQQDKSGLPNDRFSAERPEGSISTLTIQRTEQRDSAMYRCASSLSPEGGFYNEQFFGPGTRLTVL.

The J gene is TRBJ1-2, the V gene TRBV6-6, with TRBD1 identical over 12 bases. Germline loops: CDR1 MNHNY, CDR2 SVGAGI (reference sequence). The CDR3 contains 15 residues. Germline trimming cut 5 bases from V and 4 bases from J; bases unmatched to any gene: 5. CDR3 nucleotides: TGTGCCAGCAGTGGGACAGGGGGCCTTCTCTATGGCTACACCTTC. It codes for CASSGTGGLLYGYTF.

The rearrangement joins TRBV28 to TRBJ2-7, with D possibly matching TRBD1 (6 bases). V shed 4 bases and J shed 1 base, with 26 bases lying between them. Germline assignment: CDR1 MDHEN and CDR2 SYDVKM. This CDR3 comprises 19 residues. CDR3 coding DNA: TGTGCCAGCAGTTCCACGACAGGAGGCAGGACCAGAAGGTCCTACGAGCAGTACGTC. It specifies CASSSTTGGRTRRSYEQYV.

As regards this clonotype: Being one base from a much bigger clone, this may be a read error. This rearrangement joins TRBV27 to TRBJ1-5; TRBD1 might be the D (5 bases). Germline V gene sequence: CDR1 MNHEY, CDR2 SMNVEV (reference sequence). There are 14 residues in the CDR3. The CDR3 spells CANSFGVGDQPQHF. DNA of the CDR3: TGTGCCAACAGTTTCGGGGTGGGGGATCAGCCCCAGCATTTT.

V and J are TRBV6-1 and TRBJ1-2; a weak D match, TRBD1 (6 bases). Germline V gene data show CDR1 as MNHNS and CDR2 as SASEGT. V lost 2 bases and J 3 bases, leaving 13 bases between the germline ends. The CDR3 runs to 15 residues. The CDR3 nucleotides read TGTGCCAGCAGTGAACTCTGGTCAGGGGACTATGGCTACACCTTC. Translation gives CASSELWSGDYGYTF.

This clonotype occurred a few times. CDR3 loop: CASSSVGRYSGNTIYF. CDR3 coding DNA: TGTGCCAGCAGTTCCGTTGGACGCTACTCTGGAAACACCATATATTTT. The chain carries TRBV27 and TRBJ1-3; the D is unclear. The ends were cut back, 4 bases at V and 0 bases at J, with 13 bases in the middle. This CDR3 spans 16 amino acids. Germline assignment: CDR1 MNHEY and CDR2 SMNVEV (reference sequence).

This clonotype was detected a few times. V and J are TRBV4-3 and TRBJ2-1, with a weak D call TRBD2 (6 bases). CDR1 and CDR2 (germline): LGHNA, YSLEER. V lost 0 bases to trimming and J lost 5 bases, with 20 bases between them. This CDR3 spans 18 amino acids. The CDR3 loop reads CASSQDRAGLPEDNEQFF. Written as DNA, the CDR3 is TGCGCCAGCAGCCAAGATCGGGCGGGGCTCCCGGAGGACAATGAGCAGTTCTTC.

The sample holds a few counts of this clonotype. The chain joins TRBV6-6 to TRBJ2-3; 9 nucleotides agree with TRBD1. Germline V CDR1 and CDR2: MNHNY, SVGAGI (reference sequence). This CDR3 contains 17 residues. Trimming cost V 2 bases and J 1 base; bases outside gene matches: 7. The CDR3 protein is CASSYQLRDRGTDTQYF. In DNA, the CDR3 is TGTGCCAGCAGTTACCAGCTTCGGGACAGGGGCACAGATACGCAGTATTTT.

The CDR3 loop is CASSTYRWVRDTGELFF. CDR3 nucleotides: TGTGCCAGTAGTACTTATCGATGGGTTAGGGACACCGGGGAGCTGTTTTTT. The genes are TRBV19 and TRBJ2-2; D is uncertain. Trimming cost V 4 bases and J 3 bases, with 18 bases left between them. The CDR3 covers 17 residues. Per the germline V gene, CDR1 is LNHDA and CDR2 is SQIVND (reference sequence).

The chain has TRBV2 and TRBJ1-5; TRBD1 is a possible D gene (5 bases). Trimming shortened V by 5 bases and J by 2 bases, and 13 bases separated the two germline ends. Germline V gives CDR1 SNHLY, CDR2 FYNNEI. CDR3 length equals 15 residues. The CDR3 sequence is CASSHPQGGNQPQHF. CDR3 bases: TGTGCCAGCAGTCACCCGCAGGGAGGCAATCAGCCCCAGCATTTT. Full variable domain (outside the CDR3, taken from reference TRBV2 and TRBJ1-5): EPEVTQTPSHQVTQMGQEVILRCVPISNHLYFYWYRQILGQKVEFLVSFYNNEISEKSEIFDDQFSVERPDGSNFTLKIRSTKLEDSAMYFCASSHPQGGNQPQHFGDGTRLSIL.

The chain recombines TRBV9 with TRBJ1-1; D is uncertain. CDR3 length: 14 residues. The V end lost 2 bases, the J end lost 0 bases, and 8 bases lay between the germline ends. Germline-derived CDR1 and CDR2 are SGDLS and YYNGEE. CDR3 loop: CASSVFGMNTEAFF. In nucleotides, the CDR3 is TGTGCCAGCAGCGTCTTTGGGATGAACACTGAAGCTTTCTTT.

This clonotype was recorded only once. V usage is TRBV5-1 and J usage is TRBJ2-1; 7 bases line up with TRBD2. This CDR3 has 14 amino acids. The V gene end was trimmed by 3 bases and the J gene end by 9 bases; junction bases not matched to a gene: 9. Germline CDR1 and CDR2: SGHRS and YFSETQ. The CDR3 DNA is TGCGCCAGCAGCTCGGGGGAGGGGCCCACTGAGCAGTTCTTC. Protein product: CASSSGEGPTEQFF.

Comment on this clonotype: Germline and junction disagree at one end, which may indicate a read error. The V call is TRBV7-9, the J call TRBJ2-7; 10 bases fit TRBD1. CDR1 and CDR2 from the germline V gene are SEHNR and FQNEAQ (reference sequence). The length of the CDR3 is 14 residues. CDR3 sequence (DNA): TGTGCCAGGAGCTCGGGACAGGGGCGTCCCGAGCAGTACTTC. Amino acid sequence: CARSSGQGRPEQYF.

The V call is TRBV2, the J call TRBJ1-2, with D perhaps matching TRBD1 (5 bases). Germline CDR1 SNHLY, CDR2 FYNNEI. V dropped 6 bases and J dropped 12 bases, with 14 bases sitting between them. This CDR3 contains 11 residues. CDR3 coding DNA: TGTGCCAGCAGCCCCTTGGGGACCGACACCTTC. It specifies CASSPLGTDTF.

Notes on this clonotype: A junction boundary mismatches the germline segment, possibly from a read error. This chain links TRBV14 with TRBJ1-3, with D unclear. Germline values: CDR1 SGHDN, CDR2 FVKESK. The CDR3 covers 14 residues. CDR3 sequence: CVSSQRGFGNTIYF. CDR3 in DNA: TGTGTCAGCAGCCAAAGAGGGTTTGGAAACACCATATATTTT.